This TCR beta chain was captured in a study of T-cell memory formation after mild COVID-19. Study results and limitations: Several responding clones turned up in pre-infection memory, indicating that cross-reactive memory may have taken part. Clones from the second wave (peaking day 37) had unconfirmed SARS-CoV-2 specificity. Clones shrinking from day 15 to 85 showed even CD4/CD8 mixes; later expanders tilted CD4+. Contracting CD8+ clones were enriched in EMRA, CD4+ mainly in CM and EM.

A note on this clonotype: The antigen remains unidentified.

Germline lookup yields CDR1 SGDLS and CDR2 YYNGEE. Trimming removed 3 bases from V and 5 bases from J, with 11 bases in between. The CDR3 is 13 amino acids. TCRdb reprocessed the 5' RACE reads with MiXCR, giving one entry per CDR3 protein. The sample shows around 320,000 distinct CDR3 sequences, around 30% of them seen only once. What was sequenced was PBMCs or a T cell subset sorted from them (not recorded which). This rearrangement joins TRBV9 to TRBJ2-5; the D is unclear. The origin of this receptor is an adult woman who had mild COVID-19 (a few samples of this study predate the infection). Cell type and time point are not known. The CDR3 DNA reads as TGTGCCAGCAGCGGCCCGCTTACGGAGACCCAGTACTTC. Amino acids: CASSGPLTETQYF.